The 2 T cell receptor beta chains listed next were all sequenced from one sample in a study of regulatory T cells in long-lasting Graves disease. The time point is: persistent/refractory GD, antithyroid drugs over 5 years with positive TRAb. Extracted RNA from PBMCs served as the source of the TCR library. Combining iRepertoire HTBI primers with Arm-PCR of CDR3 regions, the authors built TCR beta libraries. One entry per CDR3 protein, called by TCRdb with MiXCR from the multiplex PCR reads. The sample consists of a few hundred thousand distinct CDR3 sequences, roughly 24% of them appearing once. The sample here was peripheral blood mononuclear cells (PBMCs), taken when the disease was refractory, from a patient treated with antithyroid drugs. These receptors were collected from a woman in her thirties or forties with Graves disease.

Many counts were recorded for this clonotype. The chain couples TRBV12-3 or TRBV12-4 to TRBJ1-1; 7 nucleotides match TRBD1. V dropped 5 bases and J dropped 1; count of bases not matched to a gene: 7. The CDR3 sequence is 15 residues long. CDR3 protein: CASSQLQGRNTEAFF. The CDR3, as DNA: TGTGCCAGCAGTCAATTACAGGGGAGGAACACTGAAGCTTTCTTT.

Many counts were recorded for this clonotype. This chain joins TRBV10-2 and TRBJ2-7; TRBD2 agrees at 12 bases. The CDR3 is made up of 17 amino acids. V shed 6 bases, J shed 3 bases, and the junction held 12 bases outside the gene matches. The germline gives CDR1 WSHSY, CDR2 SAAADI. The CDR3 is CASSPGLAGSAYYEQYF. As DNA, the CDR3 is TGCGCCAGCAGCCCGGGACTAGCGGGTAGTGCTTACTACGAGCAGTACTTC.